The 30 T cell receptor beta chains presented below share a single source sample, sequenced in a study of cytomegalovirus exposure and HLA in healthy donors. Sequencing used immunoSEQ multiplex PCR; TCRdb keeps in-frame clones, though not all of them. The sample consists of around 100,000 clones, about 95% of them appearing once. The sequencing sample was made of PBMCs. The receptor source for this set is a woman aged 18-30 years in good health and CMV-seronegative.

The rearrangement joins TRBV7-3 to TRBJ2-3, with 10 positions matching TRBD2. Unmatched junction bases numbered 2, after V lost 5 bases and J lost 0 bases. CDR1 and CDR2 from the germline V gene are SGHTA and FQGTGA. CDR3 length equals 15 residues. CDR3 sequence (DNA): TGTGCCAGCAGCCCTAGCGGGGGAAGCACAGATACGCAGTATTTT. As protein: CASSPSGGSTDTQYF.

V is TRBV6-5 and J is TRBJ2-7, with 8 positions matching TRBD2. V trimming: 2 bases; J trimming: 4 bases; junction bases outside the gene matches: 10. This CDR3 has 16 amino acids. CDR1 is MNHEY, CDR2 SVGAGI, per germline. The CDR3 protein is CASSYGSGRSEYEQYF. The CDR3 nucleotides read TGTGCCAGCAGTTACGGGAGCGGGAGATCCGAATACGAGCAGTACTTC.

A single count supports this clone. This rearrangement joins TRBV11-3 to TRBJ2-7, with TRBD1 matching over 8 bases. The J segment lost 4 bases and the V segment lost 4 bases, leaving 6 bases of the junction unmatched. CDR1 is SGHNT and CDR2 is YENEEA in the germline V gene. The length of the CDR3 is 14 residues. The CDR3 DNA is TGTGCCAGCAGCTCCGGACAGGGTTTATACGAGCAGTACTTC. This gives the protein CASSSGQGLYEQYF.

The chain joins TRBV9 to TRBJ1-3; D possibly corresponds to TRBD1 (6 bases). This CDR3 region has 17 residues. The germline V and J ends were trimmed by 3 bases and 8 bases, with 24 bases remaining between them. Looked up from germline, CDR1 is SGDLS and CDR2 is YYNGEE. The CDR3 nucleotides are TGTGCCAGCAGCGGCTACAGGGAATCGAGTAGGACGGACACCATATATTTT. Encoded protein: CASSGYRESSRTDTIYF.

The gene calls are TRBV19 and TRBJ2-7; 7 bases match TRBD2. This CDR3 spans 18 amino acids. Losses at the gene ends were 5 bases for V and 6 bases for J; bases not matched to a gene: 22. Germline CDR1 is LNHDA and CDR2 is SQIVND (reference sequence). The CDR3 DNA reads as TGTGCCAGTAGTCCCGGGCAGGGAAACGGGAGGCGTGATGGCGAGCAGTACTTC. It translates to CASSPGQGNGRRDGEQYF.

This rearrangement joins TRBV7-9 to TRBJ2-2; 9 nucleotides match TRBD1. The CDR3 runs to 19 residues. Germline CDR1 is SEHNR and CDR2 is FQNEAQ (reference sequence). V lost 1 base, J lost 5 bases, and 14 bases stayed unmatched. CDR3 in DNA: TGTGCCAGCAGCTTAGGACAGGGGGTGGCGACGGTCGGAACCGGGGAGCTGTTTTTT. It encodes CASSLGQGVATVGTGELFF.

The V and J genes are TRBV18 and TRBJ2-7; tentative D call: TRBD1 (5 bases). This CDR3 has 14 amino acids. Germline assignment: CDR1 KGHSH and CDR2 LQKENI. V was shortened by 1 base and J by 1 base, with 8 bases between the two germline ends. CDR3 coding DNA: TGTGCCAGCTCACCACAGACAGATTCCTACGAGCAGTACTTC. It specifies CASSPQTDSYEQYF. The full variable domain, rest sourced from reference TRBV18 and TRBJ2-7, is NAGVMQNPRHLVRRRGQEARLRCSPMKGHSHVYWYRQLPEEGLKFMVYLQKENIIDESGMPKERFSAEFPKEGPSILRIQQVVRGDSAAYFCASSPQTDSYEQYFGPGTRLTVT.

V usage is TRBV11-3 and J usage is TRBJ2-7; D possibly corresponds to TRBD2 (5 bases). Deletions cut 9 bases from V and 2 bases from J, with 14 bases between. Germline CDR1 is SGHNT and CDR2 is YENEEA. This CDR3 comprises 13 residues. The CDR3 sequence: CARRVGVPYEQYF. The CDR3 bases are TGTGCCAGGAGGGTCGGGGTTCCCTACGAGCAGTACTTC. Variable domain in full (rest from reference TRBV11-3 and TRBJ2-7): EAGVVQSPRYKIIEKKQPVAFWCNPISGHNTLYWYLQNLGQGPELLIRYENEEAVDDSQLPKDRFSAERLKGVDSTLKIQPAELGDSAVYLCARRVGVPYEQYFGPGTRLTVT.

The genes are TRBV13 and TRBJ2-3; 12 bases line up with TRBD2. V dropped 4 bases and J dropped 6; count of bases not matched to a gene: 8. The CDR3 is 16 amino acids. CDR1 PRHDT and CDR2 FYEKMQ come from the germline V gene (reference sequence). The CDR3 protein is CASSYPSGGEGDTQYF. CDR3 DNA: TGTGCCAGCAGCTACCCTAGCGGGGGGGAAGGGGATACGCAGTATTTT.

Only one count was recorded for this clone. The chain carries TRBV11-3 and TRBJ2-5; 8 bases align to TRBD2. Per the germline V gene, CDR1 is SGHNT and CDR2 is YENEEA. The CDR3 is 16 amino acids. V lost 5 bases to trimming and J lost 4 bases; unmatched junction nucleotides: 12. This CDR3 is CASSQPGGGKGETQYF. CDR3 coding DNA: TGTGCCAGCAGCCAACCGGGGGGGGGCAAGGGAGAGACCCAGTACTTC.

CDR3 sequence: CASSLATTGDEKLFF. The CDR3 coding sequence is TGCGCCAGCAGCTTGGCGACGACAGGGGATGAAAAACTGTTTTTT. This chain links TRBV5-1 with TRBJ1-4; TRBD1 matches at 8 bases. The CDR3 contains 15 residues. With V trimmed by 0 bases and J by 6 bases, 4 bases remained unmatched. Germline CDR1 is SGHRS and CDR2 is YFSETQ.

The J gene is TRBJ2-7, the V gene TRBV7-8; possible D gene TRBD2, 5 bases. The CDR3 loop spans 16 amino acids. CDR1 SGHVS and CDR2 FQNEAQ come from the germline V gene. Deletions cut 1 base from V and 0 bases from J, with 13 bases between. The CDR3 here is CASSLERGDYSYEQYF. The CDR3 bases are TGTGCCAGCAGCTTAGAACGGGGAGATTACTCCTACGAGCAGTACTTC.

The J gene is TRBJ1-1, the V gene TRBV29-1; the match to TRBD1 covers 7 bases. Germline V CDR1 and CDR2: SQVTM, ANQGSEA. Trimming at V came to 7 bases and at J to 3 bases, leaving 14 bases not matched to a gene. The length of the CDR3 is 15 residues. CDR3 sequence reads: CSAIGTGVGDTEAFF. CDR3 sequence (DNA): TGCAGCGCCATCGGTACAGGGGTTGGGGACACTGAAGCTTTCTTT. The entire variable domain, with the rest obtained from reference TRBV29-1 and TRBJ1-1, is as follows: SAVISQKPSRDICQRGTSLTIQCQVDSQVTMMFWYRQQPGQSLTLIATANQGSEATYESGFVIDKFPISRPNLTFSTLTVSNMSPEDSSIYLCSAIGTGVGDTEAFFGQGTRLTVV.

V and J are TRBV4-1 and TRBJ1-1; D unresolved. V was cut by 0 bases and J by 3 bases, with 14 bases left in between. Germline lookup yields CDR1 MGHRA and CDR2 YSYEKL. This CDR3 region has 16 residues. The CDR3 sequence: CASSQEVPREYTEAFF. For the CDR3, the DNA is TGCGCCAGCAGCCAAGAAGTACCCCGGGAATACACTGAAGCTTTCTTT.

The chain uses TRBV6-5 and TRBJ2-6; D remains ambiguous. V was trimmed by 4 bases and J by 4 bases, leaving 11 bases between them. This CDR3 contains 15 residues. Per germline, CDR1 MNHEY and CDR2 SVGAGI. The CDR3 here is CASSSAATGANVLTF. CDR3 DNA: TGTGCCAGCAGTTCCGCGGCCACCGGGGCCAACGTCCTGACTTTC.

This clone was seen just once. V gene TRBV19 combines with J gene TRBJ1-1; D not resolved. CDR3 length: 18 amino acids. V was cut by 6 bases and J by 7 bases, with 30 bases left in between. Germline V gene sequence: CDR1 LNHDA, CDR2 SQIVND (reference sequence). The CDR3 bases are TGTGCCAGTAGGAATGTTGTCGCCTGGGCCTCCTCGTCGATTGAAGCTTTCTTT. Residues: CASRNVVAWASSSIEAFF.

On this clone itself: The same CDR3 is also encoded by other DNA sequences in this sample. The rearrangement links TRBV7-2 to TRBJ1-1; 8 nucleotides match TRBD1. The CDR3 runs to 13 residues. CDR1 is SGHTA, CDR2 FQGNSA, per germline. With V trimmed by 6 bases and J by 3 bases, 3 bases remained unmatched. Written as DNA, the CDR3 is TGTGCCAGCAGTCTACAGGGGGACACTGAAGCTTTCTTT. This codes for CASSLQGDTEAFF.

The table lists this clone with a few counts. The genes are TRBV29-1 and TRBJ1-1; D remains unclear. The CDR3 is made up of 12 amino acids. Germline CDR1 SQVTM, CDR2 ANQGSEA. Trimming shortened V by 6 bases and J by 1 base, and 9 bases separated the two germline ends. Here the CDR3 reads CSVRAENTEAFF. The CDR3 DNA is TGCAGCGTCCGCGCGGAGAACACTGAAGCTTTCTTT.

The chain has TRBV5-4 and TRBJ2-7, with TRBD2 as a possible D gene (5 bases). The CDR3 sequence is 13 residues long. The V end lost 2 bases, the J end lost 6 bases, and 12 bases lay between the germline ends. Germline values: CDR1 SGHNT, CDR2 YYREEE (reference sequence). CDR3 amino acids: CASSFGSGSEQYF. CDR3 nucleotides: TGTGCCAGCAGCTTCGGGTCTGGGAGCGAGCAGTACTTC.

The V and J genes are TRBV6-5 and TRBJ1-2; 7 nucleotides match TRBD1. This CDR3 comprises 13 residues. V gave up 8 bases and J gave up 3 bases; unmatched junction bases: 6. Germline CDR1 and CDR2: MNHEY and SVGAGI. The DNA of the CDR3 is TGTGCCAGCGCGAACAGGGGTGACTATGGCTACACCTTC. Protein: CASANRGDYGYTF.

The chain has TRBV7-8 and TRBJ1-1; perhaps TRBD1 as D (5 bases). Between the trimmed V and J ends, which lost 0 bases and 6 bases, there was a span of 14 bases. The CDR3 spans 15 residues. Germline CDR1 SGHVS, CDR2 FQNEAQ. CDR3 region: CASSLAEGWLAEAFF. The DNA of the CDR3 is TGTGCCAGCAGCTTAGCGGAGGGGTGGTTGGCTGAAGCTTTCTTT.

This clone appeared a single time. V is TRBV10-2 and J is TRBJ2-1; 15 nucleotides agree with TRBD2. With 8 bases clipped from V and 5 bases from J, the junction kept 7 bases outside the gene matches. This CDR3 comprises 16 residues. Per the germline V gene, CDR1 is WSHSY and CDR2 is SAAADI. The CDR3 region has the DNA TGCGCCAGCCGAAAAGGACTAGCGGGAGGGGACAATGAGCAGTTCTTC. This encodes CASRKGLAGGDNEQFF.

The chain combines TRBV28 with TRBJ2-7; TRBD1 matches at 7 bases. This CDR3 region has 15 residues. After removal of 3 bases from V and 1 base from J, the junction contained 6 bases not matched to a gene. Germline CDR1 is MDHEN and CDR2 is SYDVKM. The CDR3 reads CASSFGQEKSYEQYF. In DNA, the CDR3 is TGTGCCAGCAGTTTTGGACAGGAGAAATCCTACGAGCAGTACTTC.

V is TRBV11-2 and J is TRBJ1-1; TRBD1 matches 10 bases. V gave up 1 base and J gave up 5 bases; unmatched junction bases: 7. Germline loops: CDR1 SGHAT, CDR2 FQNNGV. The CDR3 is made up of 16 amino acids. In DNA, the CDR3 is TGTGCCAGCAGCTTAGTGGGACAGGGGAGTTGGACTGAAGCTTTCTTT. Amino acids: CASSLVGQGSWTEAFF.

The CDR3 DNA reads TGTGCCAGCAGCCCGACAGGGGATGGCGGCTACACCTTC. This sequence encodes CASSPTGDGGYTF. This chain links TRBV11-2 with TRBJ1-2, with 8 bases identical to TRBD1. The trim removed 5 bases at V and 8 bases at J, leaving 7 bases unmatched. Germline V gives CDR1 SGHAT, CDR2 FQNNGV. This CDR3 is 13 amino acids long.

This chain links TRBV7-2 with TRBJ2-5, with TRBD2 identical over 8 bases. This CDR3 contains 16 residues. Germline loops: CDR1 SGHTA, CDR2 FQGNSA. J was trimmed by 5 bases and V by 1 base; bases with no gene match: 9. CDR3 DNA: TGTGCCAGCAGCTTAGTTGGCAGCGGGGGCCTGGAGACCCAGTACTTC. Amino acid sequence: CASSLVGSGGLETQYF.

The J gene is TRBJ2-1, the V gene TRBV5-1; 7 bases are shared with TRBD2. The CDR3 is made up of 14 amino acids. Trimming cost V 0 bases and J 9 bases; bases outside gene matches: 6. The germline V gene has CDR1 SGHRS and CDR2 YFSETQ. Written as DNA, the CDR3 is TGCGCCAGCAGCTTGGCCGGACTAGGCGGTGAGCAGTTCTTC. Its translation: CASSLAGLGGEQFF.

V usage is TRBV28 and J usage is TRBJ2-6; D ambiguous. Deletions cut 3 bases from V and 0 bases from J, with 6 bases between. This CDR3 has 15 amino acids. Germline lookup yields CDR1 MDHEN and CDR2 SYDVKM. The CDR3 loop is CASSFPGSGANVLTF. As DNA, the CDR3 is TGTGCCAGCAGTTTTCCGGGCTCTGGGGCCAACGTCCTGACTTTC. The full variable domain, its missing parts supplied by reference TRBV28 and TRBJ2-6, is DVKVTQSSRYLVKRTGEKVFLECVQDMDHENMFWYRQDPGLGLRLIYFSYDVKMKEKGDIPEGYSVSREKKERFSLILESASTNQTSMYLCASSFPGSGANVLTFGAGSRLTVL.

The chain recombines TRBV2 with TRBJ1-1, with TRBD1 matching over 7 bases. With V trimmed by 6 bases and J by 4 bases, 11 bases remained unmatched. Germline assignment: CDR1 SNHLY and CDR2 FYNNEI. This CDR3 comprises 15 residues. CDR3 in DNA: TGTGCCAGCAGCTATACGACAGGGATCGGCACTGAAGCTTTCTTT. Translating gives CASSYTTGIGTEAFF.

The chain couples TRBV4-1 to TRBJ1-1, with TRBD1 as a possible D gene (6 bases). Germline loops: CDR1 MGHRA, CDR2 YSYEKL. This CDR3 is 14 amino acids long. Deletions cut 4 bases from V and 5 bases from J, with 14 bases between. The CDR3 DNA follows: TGCGCCAGCAGCCCGCCTGGGGGCGGAACTGAAGCTTTCTTT. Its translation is CASSPPGGGTEAFF.